Listed below are T cell receptor beta chains from one sample, sequenced in a study of OX40 agonist ivuxolimab in advanced cancers. TCRdb's table, derived via immunoSEQ multiplex PCR, lists solely in-frame clones and lacks some. The repertoire holds more than 15,000 clones, approximately 74% seen once, with roughly 24% in the top ten. Material: CD4+ or CD8+ T cells sorted from blood, obtained in a trial of the OX40 agonist ivuxolimab. These receptor sequences come from an adult with an advanced solid tumor such as melanoma, head and neck, liver or kidney cancer. The CDR3 runs from the conserved cysteine through the conserved F or W. The D gene is left open where the match is weak. Size is omitted from some rows. Given values are once, few, many or a class for expanded clones.

v_gene	abundance	j_gene	d_gene	CDR3nt	CDR3aa
TRBV6-6	.	TRBJ2-4	.	TGTGCCAGCAGTTACTCGAGAGCGGAAGCCAAAAACATTCAGTACTTC	CASSYSRAEAKNIQYF
TRBV18	.	TRBJ2-7	TRBD2	TGTGCCAGCTTAGACCGAGCGGGAGGGACCTCCTACGAGCAGTACTTC	CASLDRAGGTSYEQYF
TRBV18	.	TRBJ2-7	TRBD1	TGTGCCAGCTCACCAGAGGGACAGATATCCTACGAGCAGTACTTC	CASSPEGQISYEQYF
TRBV4-2	.	TRBJ2-7	TRBD1	TGTGCCAGCAGCCAAACCGGGACAGGGCTCGAGCAGTACTTC	CASSQTGTGLEQYF
TRBV19	.	TRBJ2-7	.	TGTGCCAGTAGTATAGCAGGGAACGAGCAGTACTTC	CASSIAGNEQYF
TRBV28	.	TRBJ1-6	.	TGTGCCAGCAGTTATAAGGTCGGGGGTTCACCCCTCCACTTT	CASSYKVGGSPLHF
TRBV11-2	.	TRBJ2-1	TRBD2	TGTGCCAGCAGCATAACTAGCGGGGGGGAGCAGTTCTTC	CASSITSGGEQFF
TRBV4-2	medium-sized	TRBJ2-2	.	TGTGCCAGCAGCCAAGATTACTCGGCGACCGGGGAGCTGTTTTTT	CASSQDYSATGELFF
TRBV9	.	TRBJ2-5	.	TGTGCCAGCAGCGCGGATCTAGCATTCGAGACCCAGTACTTC	CASSADLAFETQYF
TRBV2	.	TRBJ2-4	.	TGTGCCAGCATGGGCACGGGGATGAAAAACATTCAGTACTTC	CASMGTGMKNIQYF
TRBV16	.	TRBJ2-7	TRBD2	TGTGCCAGCAGTCTAGCGGGAAACATCTACGAGCAGTACTTC	CASSLAGNIYEQYF
TRBV11-2	once	TRBJ2-7	.	TGTGCCAGCAGCCCTACTAGCTACGAGCAGTACTTC	CASSPTSYEQYF